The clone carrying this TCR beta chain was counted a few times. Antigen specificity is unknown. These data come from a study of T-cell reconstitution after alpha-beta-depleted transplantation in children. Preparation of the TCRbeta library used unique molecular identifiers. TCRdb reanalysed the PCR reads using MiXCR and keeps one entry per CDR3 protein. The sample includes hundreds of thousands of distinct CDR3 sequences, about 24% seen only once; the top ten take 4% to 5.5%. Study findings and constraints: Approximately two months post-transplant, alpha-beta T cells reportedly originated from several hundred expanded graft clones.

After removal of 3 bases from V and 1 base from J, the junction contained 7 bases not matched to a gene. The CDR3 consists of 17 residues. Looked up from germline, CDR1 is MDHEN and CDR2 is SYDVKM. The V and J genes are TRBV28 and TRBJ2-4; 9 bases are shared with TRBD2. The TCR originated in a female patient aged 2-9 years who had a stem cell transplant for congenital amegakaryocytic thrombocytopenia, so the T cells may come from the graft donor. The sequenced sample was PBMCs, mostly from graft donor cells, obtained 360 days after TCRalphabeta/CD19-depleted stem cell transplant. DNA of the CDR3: TGTGCCAGCAGTTTGGGGCGGGGGGGCCAGGCCAAAAACATTCAGTACTTC. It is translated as CASSLGRGGQAKNIQYF.